Reported below is one T cell receptor (beta chain). The antigen is undetermined. This sample was taken from a study of tumor and adjacent non-tumor tissue in lung cancer. Study context: Stage I to III disease affected approximately 11 men and about 5 women aged roughly 30 to 80. Study results and limitations: In normal lung, the top 100 clones were significantly more dominant than in tumor.

This sample's RNA came from whole unsorted tissue. A modified ARM-PCR protocol with three rounds of nested PCR amplified TCRbeta. Via MiXCR, TCRdb re-called the multiplex PCR reads, giving one row per CDR3 protein. This table holds tens of thousands of distinct CDR3 sequences, over 75% found once. The length of the CDR3 is 15 residues. V was clipped by 7 bases and J by 9 bases; unmatched bases: 15. Per germline, CDR1 SGHRS and CDR2 YFSETQ. Sequencing input: lung tumor tissue. The V and J genes are TRBV5-1 and TRBJ2-2; 7 bases are a match to TRBD1. The TCR comes from a woman in her 50s with non-small cell lung cancer. CDR3 coding DNA: TGCGCCAGCTACCCGGACAGGATATCTGCCCGGGAGCTGTTTTTT. Translating it yields CASYPDRISARELFF.